Listed below are T cell receptor beta chains from one sample, sequenced in a study of vaccination and CD4 T cells after COVID-19. Antigens of these TCRs are unknown. Using its own MiXCR run on the PCR reads, TCRdb lists one record per CDR3 protein. Of about 20,000 distinct CDR3 sequences in the sample, 43% were seen once. The specimen was CD4+ T cells from blood, cultured in vitro. Receptors originate from a human donor who had recovered from COVID-19. The CDR3 runs from the conserved cysteine through the conserved F or W. A D gene is named only where the DNA matches it firmly. Only some rows state a clone size, as once, few, many or a class for expanded clones.

D: -
V: TRBV6-2/TRBV6-3
size: -
J: TRBJ2-6
CDR3: CASSDRTSGANVLTF
DNA: TGTGCCAGCAGTGATAGGACCTCTGGGGCCAACGTCCTGACTTTC

D: -
V: TRBV11-3
size: -
J: TRBJ1-2
CDR3: CASIARDPGYTF
DNA: TGTGCCAGCATCGCCAGGGATCCCGGCTACACCTTC

D: -
V: TRBV2
size: once
J: TRBJ2-4
CDR3: CASSPVRAENIQYF
DNA: TGTGCCAGCAGTCCGGTGAGAGCGGAAAACATTCAGTACTTC

D: TRBD2
V: TRBV6-1
size: once
J: TRBJ2-2
CDR3: CASLTAGGTGELFF
DNA: TGTGCCAGCCTGACGGCGGGAGGAACCGGGGAGCTGTTTTTT

D: -
V: TRBV6-2/TRBV6-3
size: few
J: TRBJ1-2
CDR3: CASLRTGYGYTF
DNA: TGTGCCAGTCTAAGGACGGGCTATGGCTACACCTTC

D: -
V: TRBV28
size: few
J: TRBJ1-1
CDR3: CASSFLRGTEAFF
DNA: TGTGCCAGCAGTTTCCTCCGGGGCACTGAAGCTTTCTTT

D: TRBD1
V: TRBV19
size: -
J: TRBJ1-5
CDR3: CASSILDRRQPQHF
DNA: TGTGCCAGTAGTATCCTGGACAGGAGACAGCCCCAGCATTTT

D: -
V: TRBV29-1
size: -
J: TRBJ1-1
CDR3: CSVGPKAFDNTEAFF
DNA: TGCAGTGTTGGACCCAAGGCCTTTGATAACACTGAAGCTTTCTTT

D: -
V: TRBV7-2
size: few
J: TRBJ2-5
CDR3: CASSYTRDETQYF
DNA: TGTGCCAGCAGCTATACTCGGGATGAGACCCAGTACTTC

D: -
V: TRBV7-9
size: -
J: TRBJ2-6
CDR3: CASSFSSSGANVLTF
DNA: TGTGCCAGCAGCTTCAGCAGCTCTGGGGCCAACGTCCTGACTTTC

D: -
V: TRBV10-1
size: few
J: TRBJ2-5
CDR3: CASSEGLGQETQYF
DNA: TGCGCCAGCAGTGAAGGCTTGGGGCAAGAGACCCAGTACTTC

D: -
V: TRBV18
size: -
J: TRBJ2-2
CDR3: CASSSGPGTSTGELFF
DNA: TGTGCCAGCTCATCTGGCCCCGGGACATCTACCGGGGAGCTGTTTTTT